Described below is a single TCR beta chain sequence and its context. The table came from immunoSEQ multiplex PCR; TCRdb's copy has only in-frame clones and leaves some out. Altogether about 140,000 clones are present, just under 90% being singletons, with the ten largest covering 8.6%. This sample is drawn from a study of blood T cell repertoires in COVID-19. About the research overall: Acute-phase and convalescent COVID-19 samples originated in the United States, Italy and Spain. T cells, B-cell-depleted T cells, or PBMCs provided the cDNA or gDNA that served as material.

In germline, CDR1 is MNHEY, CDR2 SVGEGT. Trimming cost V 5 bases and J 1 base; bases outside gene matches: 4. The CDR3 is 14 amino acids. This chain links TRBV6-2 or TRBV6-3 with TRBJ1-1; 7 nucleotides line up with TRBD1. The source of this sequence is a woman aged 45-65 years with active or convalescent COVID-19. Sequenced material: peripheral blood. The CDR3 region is CASSRQGGNTEAFF. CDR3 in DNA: TGTGCCAGCAGTAGACAGGGCGGGAACACTGAAGCTTTCTTT.